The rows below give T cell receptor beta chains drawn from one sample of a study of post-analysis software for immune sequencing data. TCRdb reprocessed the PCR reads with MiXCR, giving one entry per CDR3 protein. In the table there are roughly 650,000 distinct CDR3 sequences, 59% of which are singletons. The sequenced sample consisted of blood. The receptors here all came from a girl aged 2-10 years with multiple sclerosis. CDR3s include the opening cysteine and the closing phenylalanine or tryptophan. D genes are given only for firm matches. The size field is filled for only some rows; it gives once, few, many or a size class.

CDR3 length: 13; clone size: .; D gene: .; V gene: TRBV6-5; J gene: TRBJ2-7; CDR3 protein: CASSSQEFGEQYF; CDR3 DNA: TGTGCCAGCAGTTCGCAGGAATTTGGCGAGCAGTACTTC
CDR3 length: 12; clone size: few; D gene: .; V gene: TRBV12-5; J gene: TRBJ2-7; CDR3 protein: CASGPSYYEQYF; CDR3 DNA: TGTGCTAGTGGCCCTTCTTACTACGAGCAGTACTTC
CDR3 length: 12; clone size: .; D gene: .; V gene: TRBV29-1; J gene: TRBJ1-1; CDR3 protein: CSGGPLNTEAFF; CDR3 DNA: TGCAGCGGGGGTCCCCTGAACACTGAAGCTTTCTTT
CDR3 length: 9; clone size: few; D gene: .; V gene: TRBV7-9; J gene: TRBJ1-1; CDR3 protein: CASIPGAFF; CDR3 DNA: TGTGCCAGCATCCCAGGAGCTTTCTTT
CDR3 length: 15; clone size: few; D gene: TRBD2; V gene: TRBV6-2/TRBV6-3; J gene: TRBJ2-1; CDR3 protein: CASSRGLALYNEQFF; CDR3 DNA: TGTGCCAGCAGTAGGGGACTAGCGCTTTACAATGAGCAGTTCTTC
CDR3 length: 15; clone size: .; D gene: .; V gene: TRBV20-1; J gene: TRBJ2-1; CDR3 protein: CSALSGASSYNEQFF; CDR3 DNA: TGCAGTGCTTTATCTGGCGCCAGCTCCTACAATGAGCAGTTCTTC
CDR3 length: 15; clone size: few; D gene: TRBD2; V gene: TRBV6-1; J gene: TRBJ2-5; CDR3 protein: CASSEKTSGQGTQYF; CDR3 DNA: TGTGCCAGCAGTGAGAAGACTAGCGGGCAAGGGACCCAGTACTTC
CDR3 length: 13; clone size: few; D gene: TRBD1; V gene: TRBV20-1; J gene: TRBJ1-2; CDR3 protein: CSAFGTGNYGYTF; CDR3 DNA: TGCAGTGCTTTCGGGACAGGCAACTATGGCTACACCTTC
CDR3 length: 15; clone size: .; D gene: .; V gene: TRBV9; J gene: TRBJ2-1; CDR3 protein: CASSVAGAPYNEQFF; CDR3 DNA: TGTGCCAGCAGCGTAGCGGGGGCCCCCTACAATGAGCAGTTCTTC
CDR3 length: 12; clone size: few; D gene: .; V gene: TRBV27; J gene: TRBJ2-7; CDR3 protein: CASSFRGYEQYF; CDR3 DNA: TGTGCCAGCAGTTTCCGGGGGTACGAGCAGTACTTC
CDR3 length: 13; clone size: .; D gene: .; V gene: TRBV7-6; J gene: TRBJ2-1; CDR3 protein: CASSPRTYNEQFF; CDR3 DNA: TGTGCCAGCAGCCCGCGCACTTACAATGAGCAGTTCTTC
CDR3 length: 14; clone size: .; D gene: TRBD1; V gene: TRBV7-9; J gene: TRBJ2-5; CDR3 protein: CASSETGGKETQYF; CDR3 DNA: TGTGCCAGCAGCGAGACAGGGGGCAAAGAGACCCAGTACTTC
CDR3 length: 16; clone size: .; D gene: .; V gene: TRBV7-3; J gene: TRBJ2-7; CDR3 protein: CASSLAPGHLRYEQYF; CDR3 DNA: TGTGCCAGCAGCCTCGCGCCGGGACACCTTCGCTACGAGCAGTACTTC
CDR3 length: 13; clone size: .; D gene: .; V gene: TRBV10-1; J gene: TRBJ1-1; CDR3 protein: CASSDGVNTEAFF; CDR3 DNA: TGCGCCAGCAGTGACGGGGTGAACACTGAAGCTTTCTTT
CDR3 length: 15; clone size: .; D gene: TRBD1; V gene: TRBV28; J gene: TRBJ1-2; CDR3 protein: CASSRPGQNNYGYTF; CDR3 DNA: TGTGCCAGCAGCCGACCGGGACAGAACAACTATGGCTACACCTTC
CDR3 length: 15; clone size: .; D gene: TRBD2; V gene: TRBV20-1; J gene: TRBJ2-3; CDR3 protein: CSASKAGRGTDTQYF; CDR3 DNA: TGCAGTGCTAGCAAGGCAGGGAGGGGCACAGATACGCAGTATTTT
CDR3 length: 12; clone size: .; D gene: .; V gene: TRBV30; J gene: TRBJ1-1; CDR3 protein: CAWDNQNTEAFF; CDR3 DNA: TGTGCCTGGGACAACCAGAACACTGAAGCTTTCTTT
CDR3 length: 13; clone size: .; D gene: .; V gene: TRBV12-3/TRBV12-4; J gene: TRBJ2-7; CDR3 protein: CASSLGSVDEQYF; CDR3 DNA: TGTGCCAGCAGTTTAGGTAGCGTCGACGAGCAGTACTTC
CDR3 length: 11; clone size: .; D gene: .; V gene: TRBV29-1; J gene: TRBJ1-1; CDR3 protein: CSVGLNTEAFF; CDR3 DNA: TGCAGCGTTGGGCTGAACACTGAAGCTTTCTTT